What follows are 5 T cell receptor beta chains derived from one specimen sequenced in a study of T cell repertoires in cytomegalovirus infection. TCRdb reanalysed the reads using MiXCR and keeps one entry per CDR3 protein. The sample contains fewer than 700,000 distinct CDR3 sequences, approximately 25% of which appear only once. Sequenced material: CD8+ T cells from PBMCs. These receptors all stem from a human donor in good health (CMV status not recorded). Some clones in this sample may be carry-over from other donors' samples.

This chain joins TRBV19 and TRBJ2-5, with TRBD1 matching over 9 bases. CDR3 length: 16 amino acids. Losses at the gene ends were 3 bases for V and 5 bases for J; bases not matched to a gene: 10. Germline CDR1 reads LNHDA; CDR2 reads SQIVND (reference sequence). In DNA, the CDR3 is TGTGCCAGTAGTATTTTCCCGGGACAGGGTGGCGAGACCCAGTACTTC. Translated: CASSIFPGQGGETQYF.

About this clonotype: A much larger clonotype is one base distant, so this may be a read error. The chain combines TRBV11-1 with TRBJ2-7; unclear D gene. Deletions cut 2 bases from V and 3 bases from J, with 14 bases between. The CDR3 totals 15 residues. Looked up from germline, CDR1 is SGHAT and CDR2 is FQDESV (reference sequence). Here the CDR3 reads CASSLWRGTNYEQYF. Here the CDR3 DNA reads TGTGCCAGCAGCTTATGGAGAGGAACTAACTACGAGCAGTACTTC.

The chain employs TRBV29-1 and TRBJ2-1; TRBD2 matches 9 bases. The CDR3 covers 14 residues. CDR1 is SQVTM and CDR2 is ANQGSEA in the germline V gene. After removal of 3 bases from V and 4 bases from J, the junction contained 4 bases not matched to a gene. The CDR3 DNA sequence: TGCAGCGTTGAGGCTAGCGGGGTATACAATGAGCAGTTCTTC. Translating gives CSVEASGVYNEQFF.

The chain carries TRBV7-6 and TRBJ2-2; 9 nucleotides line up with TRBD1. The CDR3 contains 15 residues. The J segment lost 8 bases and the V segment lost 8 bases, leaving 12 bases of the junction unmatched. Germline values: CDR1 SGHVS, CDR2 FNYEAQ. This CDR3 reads CASHHPGQGAGELFF. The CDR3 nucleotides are TGTGCCAGCCATCACCCGGGACAGGGAGCGGGGGAGCTGTTTTTT.

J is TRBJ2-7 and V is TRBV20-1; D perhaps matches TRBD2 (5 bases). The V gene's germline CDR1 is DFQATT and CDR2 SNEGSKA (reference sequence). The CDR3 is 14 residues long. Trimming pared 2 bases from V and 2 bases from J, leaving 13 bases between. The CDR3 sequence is CSARPPGLAYEQYV. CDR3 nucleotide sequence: TGCAGTGCTAGACCCCCGGGGTTAGCCTACGAGCAGTACGTC.